This T cell receptor beta chain was found in a study of cytomegalovirus exposure and HLA in healthy donors. Details on this clone: Antigen specificity is unknown.

PCR involved 60 Vbeta and 13 Jbeta primers. Data came from immunoSEQ multiplex PCR; TCRdb stores just in-frame clones and leaves some out. In the table there are 100,000 to 150,000 clones, approximately 85% of which are singletons. The CDR3 spans 15 residues. Per germline, CDR1 KGHSH and CDR2 LQKENI. General observations from the study: Analysis was carried out at a later point, and it linked a missense DCLRE1C variant to TCR beta V- and J-gene trimming. When a later analysis was performed, an Asian-associated ancestry cluster reportedly had fewer N-insertions than the approximately 680-donor mean. Among TCR beta chains, those listed as cytomegalovirus-associated numbered roughly 150.

The chain recombines TRBV18 with TRBJ2-5; 9 bases fit TRBD1. The J call may be incorrect, as the DNA end agrees better with TRBJ2-7. The sequence came from a boy between 10 and 17 years old in good health and CMV-seronegative. The source material was PBMCs. DNA of the CDR3: TGTGCCAGCTTATCCGGGACAGGGAGCCCCTACGAGCAGTACTTC. It yields the protein CASLSGTGSPYEQYF.